This T cell receptor (beta chain) came from a study of T cell repertoires and HLA-DP antigens. The wider study: A couple of male donors and one female donor spanned ages 18-to-29 through 60-to-69. DNA input averaged around 200 ng in sorted CD137+CD4+ and about 1,200 ng in pre-culture CD4+. Study observations and caveats: Clones undetected before culture averaged 36.3% against one allele and about 50% against the other.

As concerns this clone: Antigen specificity is unknown.

Data came from immunoSEQ multiplex PCR; TCRdb stores just in-frame clones and leaves some out. The table lists about 120,000 clones, 80% to 95% of them singletons. V lost 4 bases to trimming and J lost 5 bases; unmatched junction nucleotides: 11. Germline loops: CDR1 SGHRS, CDR2 YFSETQ. The CDR3 totals 18 residues. The gene calls are TRBV5-1 and TRBJ2-5, with 16 bases lining up with TRBD2. This TCR derives from a woman aged 18-29 years in good health and CMV-seronegative. Sequenced sample: CD4+ T cells from PBMCs. For the CDR3, the DNA is TGCGCCAGCAGCCTTCCCGGGACTAGCGGGGGGGCCGGCGAGACCCAGTACTTC. Residues: CASSLPGTSGGAGETQYF.